The 11 T cell receptor beta chains presented below share a single source sample, sequenced in a study of T-cell memory formation after mild COVID-19. TCRdb called the 5' RACE reads again in MiXCR, with one record for every CDR3 protein. The repertoire holds hundreds of thousands of distinct CDR3 sequences, with nearly 25% as singletons. The specimen sequenced was PBMCs or a T cell subset sorted from them (not recorded which). Every receptor here comes from an adult woman who had mild COVID-19 (a few samples of this study predate the infection). Cell type and time point are not known.

This clonotype was picked up a small number of times. The chain recombines TRBV5-1 with TRBJ2-7; D perhaps matches TRBD2 (6 bases). The germline CDR1 and CDR2 sequences are SGHRS and YFSETQ. V gave up 4 bases and J gave up 0 bases, with 14 bases separating them. The CDR3 has 15 amino acids. CDR3 DNA sequence: TGCGCCAGCAGCAACCGGGACTCTCACTCCTACGAGCAGTACTTC. Its protein is CASSNRDSHSYEQYF.

Of note for this clonotype: One end of the junction does not line up with germline, which may come from a read error. This chain connects TRBV12-3 or TRBV12-4 to TRBJ2-5, with 8 positions matching TRBD2. The CDR3 has 14 amino acids. CDR3 protein: CASSERRSPGLEGF. The CDR3 coding sequence is TGTGCCAGCAGTGAAAGGCGGTCACCGGGACTAGAAGGCTTC.

This clonotype appeared many times. The chain links TRBV5-6 to TRBJ2-5; no definite D call. Trimming pared 2 bases from V and 2 bases from J, leaving 13 bases between. Germline V gene data show CDR1 as SGHDT and CDR2 as YYEEEE. The CDR3 totals 15 residues. CDR3 DNA: TGTGCCAGCAGCTTTAGTGGCGGCACACAAGAGACCCAGTACTTC. It codes for CASSFSGGTQETQYF.

This sequence joins TRBV3-1 and TRBJ1-4, with 7 nucleotides matching TRBD1. The germline V gene encodes CDR1 LGHDT and CDR2 YNNKEL (reference sequence). J was trimmed by 8 bases and V by 3 bases; bases with no gene match: 6. This CDR3 spans 14 amino acids. The CDR3 nucleotides read TGTGCCAGCAGCCAGGGGACAGAAGGGGAAAAACTGTTTTTT. Its translation: CASSQGTEGEKLFF.

The V gene is TRBV12-3 or TRBV12-4, the J gene TRBJ2-5; 9 nucleotides line up with TRBD1. The CDR3 loop spans 16 amino acids. V shed 5 bases, J shed 5 bases, and the junction held 12 bases outside the gene matches. The CDR3 region is CASSLQQGASRETQYF. DNA of the CDR3: TGTGCCAGCAGTCTTCAACAGGGGGCAAGCCGGGAGACCCAGTACTTC.

This clonotype has a handful of counts. The rearrangement links TRBV7-2 to TRBJ1-1; D is perhaps TRBD1 (6 bases). The germline V gene encodes CDR1 SGHTA and CDR2 FQGNSA. The CDR3 runs 16 residues. V lost 1 base, J lost 5 bases, and 17 bases lay in between. This CDR3 reads CASSLGSLRGVTEAFF. CDR3 coding DNA: TGTGCCAGCAGCTTAGGATCCCTTAGGGGGGTGACTGAAGCTTTCTTT. Variable domain in full (rest from reference TRBV7-2 and TRBJ1-1): GAGVSQSPSNKVTEKGKDVELRCDPISGHTALYWYRQSLGQGLEFLIYFQGNSAPDKSGLPSDRFSAERTGGSVSTLTIQRTQQEDSAVYLCASSLGSLRGVTEAFFGQGTRLTVV.

The CDR3 DNA follows: TGCAGTGCTAAACCCCGAGGGACAGGGGGCTACGAGCAGTACTTC. Amino acid sequence: CSAKPRGTGGYEQYF. The chain recombines TRBV20-1 with TRBJ2-7; 11 bases map to TRBD1. The CDR3 covers 15 residues. CDR1 and CDR2 (germline): DFQATT, SNEGSKA (reference sequence). Trimming removed 4 bases from V and 3 bases from J; junction bases left unmatched: 8.

The rearrangement uses TRBV12-3 or TRBV12-4 and TRBJ2-7, with 9 bases lining up with TRBD1. The ends lost 3 bases at V and 0 bases at J; junction bases unmatched: 9. CDR3 length: 17 amino acids. DNA of the CDR3: TGTGCCAGCAGTTTGTACAGGGGGCTCGACTCCTCCTACGAGCAGTACTTC. Translated: CASSLYRGLDSSYEQYF.

This clonotype was detected only a few times. This sequence joins TRBV24-1 and TRBJ1-2; 11 nucleotides agree with TRBD1. Germline assignment: CDR1 KGHDR and CDR2 SFDVKD. This CDR3 comprises 17 residues. Trimming at V came to 2 bases and at J to 6 bases, leaving 10 bases not matched to a gene. The CDR3 spells CATSDSTGTGGRHGYTF. The CDR3, as DNA: TGTGCCACCAGTGATTCAACCGGGACAGGGGGTCGTCATGGCTACACCTTC.

This clonotype was seen at least ten times. The chain carries TRBV7-9 and TRBJ2-3; D is unclear. This CDR3 is built from 12 residues. V lost 5 bases to trimming and J lost 3 bases, with 6 bases between them. CDR1 is SEHNR and CDR2 is FQNEAQ in the germline V gene (reference sequence). The CDR3 DNA reads as TGTGCCAGCAGCCGAGGAACAGATACGCAGTATTTT. It translates to CASSRGTDTQYF.

Many counts were recorded for this clonotype. The V and J genes are TRBV20-1 and TRBJ1-2; 7 nucleotides match TRBD1. CDR1 is DFQATT, CDR2 SNEGSKA, per germline (reference sequence). This CDR3 is built from 13 residues. The J segment lost 4 bases and the V segment lost 3 bases, leaving 5 bases of the junction unmatched. The CDR3 loop reads CSASAGQPYGYTF. The DNA of the CDR3 is TGCAGTGCTAGTGCGGGACAGCCCTATGGCTACACCTTC.